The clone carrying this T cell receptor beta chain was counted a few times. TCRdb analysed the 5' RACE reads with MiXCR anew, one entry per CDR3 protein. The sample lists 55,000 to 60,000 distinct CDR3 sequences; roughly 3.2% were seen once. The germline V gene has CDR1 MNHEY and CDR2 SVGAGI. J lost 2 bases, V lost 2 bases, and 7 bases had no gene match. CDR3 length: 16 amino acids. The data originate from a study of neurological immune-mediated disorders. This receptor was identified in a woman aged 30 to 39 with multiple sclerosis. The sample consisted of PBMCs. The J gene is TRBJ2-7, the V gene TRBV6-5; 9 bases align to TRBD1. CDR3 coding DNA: TGTGCCAGCAGTTACACCGGACAGGGGACAGCCTACGAGCAGTACTTC. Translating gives CASSYTGQGTAYEQYF.